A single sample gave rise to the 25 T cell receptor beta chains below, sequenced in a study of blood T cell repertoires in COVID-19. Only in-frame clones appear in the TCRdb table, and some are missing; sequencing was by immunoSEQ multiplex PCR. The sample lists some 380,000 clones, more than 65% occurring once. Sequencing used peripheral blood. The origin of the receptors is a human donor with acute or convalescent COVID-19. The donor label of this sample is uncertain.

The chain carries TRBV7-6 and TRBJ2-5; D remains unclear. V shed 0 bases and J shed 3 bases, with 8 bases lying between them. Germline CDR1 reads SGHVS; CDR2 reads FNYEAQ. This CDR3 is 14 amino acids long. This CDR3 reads CASSLAGEKETQYF. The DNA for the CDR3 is TGTGCCAGCAGCTTAGCGGGCGAAAAAGAGACCCAGTACTTC.

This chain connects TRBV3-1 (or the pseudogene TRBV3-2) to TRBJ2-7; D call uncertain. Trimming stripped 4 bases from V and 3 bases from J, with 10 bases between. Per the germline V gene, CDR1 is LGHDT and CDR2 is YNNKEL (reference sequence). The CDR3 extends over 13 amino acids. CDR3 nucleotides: TGTGCCAGCAGCCCGGTCCGCGACTACGAGCAGTACTTC. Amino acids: CASSPVRDYEQYF.

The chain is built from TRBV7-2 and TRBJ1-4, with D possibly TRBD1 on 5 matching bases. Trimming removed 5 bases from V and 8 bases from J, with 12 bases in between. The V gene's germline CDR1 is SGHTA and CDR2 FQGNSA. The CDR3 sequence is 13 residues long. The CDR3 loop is CASSLGLGEKLFF. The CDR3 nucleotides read TGTGCCAGCAGCCTGGGACTTGGGGAAAAACTGTTTTTT.

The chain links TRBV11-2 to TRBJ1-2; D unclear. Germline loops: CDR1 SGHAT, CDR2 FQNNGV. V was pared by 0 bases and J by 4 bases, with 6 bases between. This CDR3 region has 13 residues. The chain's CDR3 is CASSLDLFYGYTF. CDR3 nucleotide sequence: TGTGCCAGCAGCTTAGATCTTTTCTATGGCTACACCTTC.

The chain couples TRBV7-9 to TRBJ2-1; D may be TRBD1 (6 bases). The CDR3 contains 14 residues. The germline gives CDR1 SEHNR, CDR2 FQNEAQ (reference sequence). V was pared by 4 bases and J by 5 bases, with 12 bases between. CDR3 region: CASSSKQGNNEQFF. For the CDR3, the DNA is TGTGCCAGCAGCTCCAAACAGGGAAACAATGAGCAGTTCTTC.

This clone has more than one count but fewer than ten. DNA of the CDR3: TGCGCCAGCAGCCAAGTTTCCACAGGGAGCTCTGGAAACACCATATATTTT. It yields the protein CASSQVSTGSSGNTIYF. This rearrangement joins TRBV4-1 to TRBJ1-3, with a possible D match to TRBD1 (6 bases). Trimming took off 1 base at V and 0 bases at J, with 13 bases between the two ends. The CDR3 sequence is 17 residues long. Germline CDR1 is MGHRA and CDR2 is YSYEKL.

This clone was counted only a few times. The CDR3 nucleotides read TGTGCCAGCAGTTCAGGGTACCAGCCCCAGCATTTT. It yields the protein CASSSGYQPQHF. J is TRBJ1-5 and V is TRBV12-3 or TRBV12-4; D is possibly TRBD1 (5 bases). The CDR3 totals 12 residues. Trimming left V 4 bases short and J 7 bases short, with 8 bases between.

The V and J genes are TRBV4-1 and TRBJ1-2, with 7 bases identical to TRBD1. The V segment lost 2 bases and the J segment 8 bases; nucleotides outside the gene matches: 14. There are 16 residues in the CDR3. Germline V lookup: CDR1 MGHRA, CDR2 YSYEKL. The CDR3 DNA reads TGCGCCAGCAGCCAACTTCCCGACAGGGTGATACGGGGCTACACCTTC. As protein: CASSQLPDRVIRGYTF.

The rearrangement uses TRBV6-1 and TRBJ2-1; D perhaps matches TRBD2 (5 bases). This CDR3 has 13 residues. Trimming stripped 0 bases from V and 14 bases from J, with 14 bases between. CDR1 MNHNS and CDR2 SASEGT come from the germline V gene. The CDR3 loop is CASSEALLGSEFF. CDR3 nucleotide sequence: TGTGCCAGCAGTGAAGCATTACTAGGCAGTGAGTTCTTC.

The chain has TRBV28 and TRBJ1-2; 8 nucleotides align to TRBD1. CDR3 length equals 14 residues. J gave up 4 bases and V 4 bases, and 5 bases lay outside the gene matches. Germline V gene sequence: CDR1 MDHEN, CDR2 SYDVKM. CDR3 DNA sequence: TGTGCCAGCAGTTCCAGGGGGCGCCGCTATGGCTACACCTTC. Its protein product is CASSSRGRRYGYTF.

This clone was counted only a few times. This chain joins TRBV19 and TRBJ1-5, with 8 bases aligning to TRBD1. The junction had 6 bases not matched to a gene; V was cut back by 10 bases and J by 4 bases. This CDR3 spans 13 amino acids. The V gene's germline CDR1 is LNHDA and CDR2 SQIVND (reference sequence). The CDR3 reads CATTDRDNQPQHF. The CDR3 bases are TGTGCCACCACGGACAGGGATAATCAGCCCCAGCATTTT.

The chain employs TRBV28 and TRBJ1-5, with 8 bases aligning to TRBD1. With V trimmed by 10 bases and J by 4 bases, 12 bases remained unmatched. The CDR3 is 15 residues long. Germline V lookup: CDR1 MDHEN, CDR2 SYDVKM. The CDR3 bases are TGTGCCATTAGAGAGACAGGGGATTGGAATCAGCCCCAGCATTTT. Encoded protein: CAIRETGDWNQPQHF.

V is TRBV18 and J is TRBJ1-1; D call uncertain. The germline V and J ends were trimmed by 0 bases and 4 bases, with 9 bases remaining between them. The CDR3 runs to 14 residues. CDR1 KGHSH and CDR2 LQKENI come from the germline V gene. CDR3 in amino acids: CASSPPGVGTEAFF. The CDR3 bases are TGTGCCAGCTCACCACCCGGGGTTGGCACTGAAGCTTTCTTT. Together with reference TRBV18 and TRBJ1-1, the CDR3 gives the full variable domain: NAGVMQNPRHLVRRRGQEARLRCSPMKGHSHVYWYRQLPEEGLKFMVYLQKENIIDESGMPKERFSAEFPKEGPSILRIQQVVRGDSAAYFCASSPPGVGTEAFFGQGTRLTVV.

CDR3 protein: CASSPGRRTYEQYF. CDR3 DNA: TGTGCCAGCAGCCCCGGACGGAGGACCTACGAGCAGTACTTC. The chain combines TRBV5-6 with TRBJ2-7; a possible D gene is TRBD2 (5 bases). V was cut by 4 bases and J by 2 bases, with 13 bases left in between. The CDR3 length is 14 residues. Germline-derived CDR1 and CDR2 are SGHDT and YYEEEE.

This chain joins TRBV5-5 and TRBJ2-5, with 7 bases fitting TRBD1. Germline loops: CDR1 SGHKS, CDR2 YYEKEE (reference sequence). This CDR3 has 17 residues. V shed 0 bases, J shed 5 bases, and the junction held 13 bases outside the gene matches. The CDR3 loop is CASSLAYGTGERETQYF. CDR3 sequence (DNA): TGTGCCAGCAGCTTGGCCTATGGAACAGGGGAGAGGGAGACCCAGTACTTC.

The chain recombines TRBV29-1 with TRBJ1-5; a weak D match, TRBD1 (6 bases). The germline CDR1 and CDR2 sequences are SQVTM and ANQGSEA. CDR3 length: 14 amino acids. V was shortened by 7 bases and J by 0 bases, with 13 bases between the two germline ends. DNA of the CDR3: TGCAGCGCTAGAACAGGGTATAGCAATCAGCCCCAGCATTTT. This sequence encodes CSARTGYSNQPQHF.

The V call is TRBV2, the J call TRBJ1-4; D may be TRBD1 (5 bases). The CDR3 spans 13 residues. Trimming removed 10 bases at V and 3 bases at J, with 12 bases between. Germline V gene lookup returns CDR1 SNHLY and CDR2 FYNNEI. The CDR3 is CATSGMANEKLFF. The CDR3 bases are TGTGCCACATCAGGGATGGCTAATGAAAAACTGTTTTTT.

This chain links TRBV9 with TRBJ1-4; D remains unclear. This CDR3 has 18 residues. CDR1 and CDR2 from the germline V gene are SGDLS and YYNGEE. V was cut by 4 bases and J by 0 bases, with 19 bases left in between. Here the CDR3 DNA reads TGTGCCAGCAGCCCACTTTTTAGGAGCGACGCAACTAATGAAAAACTGTTTTTT. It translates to CASSPLFRSDATNEKLFF.

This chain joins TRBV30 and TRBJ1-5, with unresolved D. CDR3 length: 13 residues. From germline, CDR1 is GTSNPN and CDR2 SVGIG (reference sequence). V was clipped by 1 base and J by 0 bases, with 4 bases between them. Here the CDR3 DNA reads TGTGCCTGGAGTGCTTTTAGCAATCAGCCCCAGCATTTT. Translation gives CAWSAFSNQPQHF.

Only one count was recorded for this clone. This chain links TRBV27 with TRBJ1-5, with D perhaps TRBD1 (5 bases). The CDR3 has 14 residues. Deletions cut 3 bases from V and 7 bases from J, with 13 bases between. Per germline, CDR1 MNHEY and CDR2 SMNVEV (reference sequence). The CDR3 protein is CASSLTPQGQPQHF. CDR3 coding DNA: TGTGCCAGCAGTTTGACCCCTCAGGGACAGCCCCAGCATTTT.

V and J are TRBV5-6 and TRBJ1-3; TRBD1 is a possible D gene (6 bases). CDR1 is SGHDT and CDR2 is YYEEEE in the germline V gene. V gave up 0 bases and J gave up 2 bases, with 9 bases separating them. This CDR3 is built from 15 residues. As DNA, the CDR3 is TGTGCCAGCAGCTTGGCGGCAGGGGCTGGAAACACCATATATTTT. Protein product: CASSLAAGAGNTIYF.

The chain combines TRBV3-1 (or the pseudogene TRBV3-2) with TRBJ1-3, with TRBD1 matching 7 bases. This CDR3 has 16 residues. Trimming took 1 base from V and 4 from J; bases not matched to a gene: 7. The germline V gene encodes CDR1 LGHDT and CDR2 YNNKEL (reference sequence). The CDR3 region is CASSQGAGGGGNTIYF. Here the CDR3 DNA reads TGTGCCAGCAGCCAAGGGGCAGGGGGAGGCGGAAACACCATATATTTT.

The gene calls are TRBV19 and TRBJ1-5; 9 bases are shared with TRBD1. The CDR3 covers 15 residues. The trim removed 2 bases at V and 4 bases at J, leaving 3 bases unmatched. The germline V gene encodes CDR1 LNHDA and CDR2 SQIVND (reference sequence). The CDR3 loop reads CASSIMDRGNQPQHF. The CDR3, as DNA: TGTGCCAGTAGTATAATGGACAGGGGAAATCAGCCCCAGCATTTT.

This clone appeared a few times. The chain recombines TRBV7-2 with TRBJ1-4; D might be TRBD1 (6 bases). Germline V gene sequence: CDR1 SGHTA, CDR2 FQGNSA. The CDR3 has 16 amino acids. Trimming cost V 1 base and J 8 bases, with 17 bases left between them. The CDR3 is CASSLGVTGSWEKLFF. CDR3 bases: TGTGCCAGCAGCTTAGGGGTTACAGGGTCCTGGGAAAAACTGTTTTTT.

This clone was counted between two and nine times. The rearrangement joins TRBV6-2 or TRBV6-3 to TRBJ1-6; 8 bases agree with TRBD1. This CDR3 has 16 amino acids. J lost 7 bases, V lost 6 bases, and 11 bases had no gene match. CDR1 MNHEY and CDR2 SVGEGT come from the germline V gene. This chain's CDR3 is CASSARDRGRNSPLHF. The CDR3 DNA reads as TGTGCCAGCAGCGCAAGAGACAGGGGTCGGAATTCACCCCTCCACTTT.